A selection of T cell receptor beta chains follows, all from one sample in a study of OX40 agonist ivuxolimab in advanced cancers. Sequencing used immunoSEQ multiplex PCR; TCRdb keeps in-frame clones, though not all of them. The data hold some 40,000 clones, with about three quarters observed a single time. The source was CD4+ or CD8+ T cells sorted from blood, collected in a trial of the OX40 agonist ivuxolimab. Source of these receptors: an adult with an advanced solid tumor such as melanoma, head and neck, liver or kidney cancer. Each CDR3 is given with its conserved first and last residue. D genes are given only for firm matches.

v_call	d_call	j_call	cdr3_aa	cdr3_nt
TRBV28	TRBD1	TRBJ2-7	CASKPTGVAEQYF	TGTGCCAGCAAACCCACAGGGGTGGCCGAGCAGTACTTC
TRBV7-2	TRBD2	TRBJ2-7	CASSLPSGKTYEQYF	TGTGCCAGCAGCTTACCTAGCGGGAAAACCTACGAGCAGTACTTC
TRBV4-3	.	TRBJ1-4	CASSQDVLGAGLGEKLFF	TGCGCCAGCAGCCAAGACGTCCTTGGGGCGGGGCTTGGTGAAAAACTGTTTTTT
TRBV6-4	TRBD2	TRBJ2-1	CASSVEHGTTAFF	TGTGCCAGCAGTGTTGAACACGGGACTACCGCGTTCTTC
TRBV19	.	TRBJ1-1	CASSIGPGNTEAFF	TGTGCCAGTAGTATAGGGCCCGGGAACACTGAAGCTTTCTTT
TRBV11-3	TRBD2	TRBJ2-3	CASSRGLAGPGTDTQYF	TGTGCCAGCAGCCGGGGACTAGCGGGGCCTGGCACAGATACGCAGTATTTT
TRBV7-6	.	TRBJ1-3	CASSLSVGSGNTIYF	TGTGCCAGCAGCCTAAGCGTGGGCTCTGGAAACACCATATATTTT
TRBV6-5	TRBD1	TRBJ2-5	CASSTDRGETQYF	TGTGCCAGCAGTACCGACAGGGGAGAGACCCAGTACTTC
TRBV5-6	TRBD1	TRBJ1-2	CASSLGTGDYGYTF	TGTGCCAGCAGCCTAGGGACAGGGGACTACGGCTACACCTTC
TRBV6-5	.	TRBJ1-2	CASSDHSNYGYTF	TGTGCCAGCAGTGACCATAGTAACTATGGCTACACCTTC
TRBV7-8	.	TRBJ1-1	CASSLSQAPWTEAFF	TGTGCCAGCAGCTTGTCACAAGCGCCTTGGACTGAAGCTTTCTTT